A selection of T cell receptor beta chains follows, all from one sample in a study of cytomegalovirus exposure and HLA in healthy donors. Generated by immunoSEQ multiplex PCR, the TCRdb table keeps only in-frame clones and is missing some. This table has roughly 130,000 clones, almost 85% appearing once. Sequencing was done on a sample of PBMCs. Receptors were obtained from a woman aged 25 to 39 in good health and CMV-seronegative. Both conserved end residues are part of each CDR3. A D gene is named only where the DNA matches it firmly.

cdr3_aa: CASSPPIRVYEQYF
v_call: TRBV7-2
j_call: TRBJ2-7
d_call: .

cdr3_aa: CASSLDWSGHEQYF
v_call: TRBV11-2
j_call: TRBJ2-7
d_call: .

cdr3_aa: CASSRRGGDTEAFF
v_call: TRBV6-1
j_call: TRBJ1-1
d_call: .

cdr3_aa: CSADAGGDTDTQYF
v_call: TRBV29-1
j_call: TRBJ2-3
d_call: TRBD2

cdr3_aa: CASSYWEGSQPQHF
v_call: TRBV6-5
j_call: TRBJ1-5
d_call: .

cdr3_aa: CASSPPGLALYEQYF
v_call: TRBV5-1
j_call: TRBJ2-7
d_call: TRBD2

cdr3_aa: CAGRGGNSGNTIYF
v_call: TRBV6-5
j_call: TRBJ1-3
d_call: .

cdr3_aa: CASSVDSYRGYTF
v_call: TRBV9
j_call: TRBJ1-2
d_call: .

cdr3_aa: CASSGNRDSNF
v_call: TRBV28
j_call: TRBJ2-7
d_call: TRBD1

cdr3_aa: CASRLWGQGNQPQHF
v_call: TRBV6-1
j_call: TRBJ1-5
d_call: .

cdr3_aa: CASSIFGGAYGYTF
v_call: TRBV19
j_call: TRBJ1-2
d_call: .